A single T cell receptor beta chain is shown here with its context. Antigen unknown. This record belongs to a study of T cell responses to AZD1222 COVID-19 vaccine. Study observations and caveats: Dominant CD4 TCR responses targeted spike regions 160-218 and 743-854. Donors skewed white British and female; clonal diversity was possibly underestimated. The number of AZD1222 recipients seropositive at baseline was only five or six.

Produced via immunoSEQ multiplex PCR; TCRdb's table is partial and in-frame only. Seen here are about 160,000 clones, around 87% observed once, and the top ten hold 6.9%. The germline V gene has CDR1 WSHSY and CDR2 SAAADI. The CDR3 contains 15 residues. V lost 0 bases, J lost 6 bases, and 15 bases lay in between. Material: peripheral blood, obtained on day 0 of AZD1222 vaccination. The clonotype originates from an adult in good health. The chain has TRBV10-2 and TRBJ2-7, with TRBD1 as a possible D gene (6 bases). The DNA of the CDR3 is TGCGCCAGCAGTGAGTCGATGCCCGGGACATCCGAGCAGTACGTC. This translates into CASSESMPGTSEQYV.